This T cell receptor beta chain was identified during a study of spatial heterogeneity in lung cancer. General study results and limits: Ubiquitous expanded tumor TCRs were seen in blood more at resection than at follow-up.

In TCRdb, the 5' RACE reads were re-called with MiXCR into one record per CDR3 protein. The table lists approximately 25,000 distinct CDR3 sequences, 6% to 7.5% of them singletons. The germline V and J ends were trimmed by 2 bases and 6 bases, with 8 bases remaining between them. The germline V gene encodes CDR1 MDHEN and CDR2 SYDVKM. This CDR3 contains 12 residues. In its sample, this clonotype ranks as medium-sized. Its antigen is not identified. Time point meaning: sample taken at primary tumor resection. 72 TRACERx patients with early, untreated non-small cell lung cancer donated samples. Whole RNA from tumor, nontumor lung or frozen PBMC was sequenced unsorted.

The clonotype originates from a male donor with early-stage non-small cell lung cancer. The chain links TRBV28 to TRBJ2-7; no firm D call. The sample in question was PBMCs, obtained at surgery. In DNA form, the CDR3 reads TGTGCCAGCAGTTTAGTGTCGTCCGAGCAGTACTTC. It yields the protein CASSLVSSEQYF.